The rows below give T cell receptor beta chains drawn from one sample of a study of CD8+CD57+ T cells in acquired aplastic anemia. TCRdb called the reads again in MiXCR, with one record for every CDR3 protein. This sample carries 150,000 to 200,000 distinct CDR3 sequences, roughly 45% of them seen once, and the ten largest clones take approximately 1%. Sequencing was performed on sorted CD4+, CD8+, or CD8+CD57+ T cells (not recorded which) from PBMCs. The receptors derive from a human donor in good health. CDR3s include the opening cysteine and the closing phenylalanine or tryptophan. The order of the fields is V gene, clone size, J gene, D gene, CDR3 protein, CDR3 DNA. D genes are given only for firm matches. Clone size is not always given. Where it is, it says once, few, many or a class for expanded clones.

v_call: TRBV19
clone_size: .
j_call: TRBJ2-7
d_call: TRBD2
cdr3_aa: CASSGERASGSYEQYF
cdr3_nt: TGTGCCAGTAGTGGGGAGAGGGCTAGCGGCTCCTACGAGCAGTACTTC

v_call: TRBV6-1
clone_size: .
j_call: TRBJ2-7
d_call: .
cdr3_aa: CASSLTQGPQYF
cdr3_nt: TGTGCCAGCAGCCTCACTCAGGGGCCTCAGTACTTC

v_call: TRBV20-1
clone_size: many
j_call: TRBJ1-1
d_call: TRBD1
cdr3_aa: CSARSGTGTEAFF
cdr3_nt: TGCAGTGCTAGAAGTGGGACAGGCACTGAAGCTTTCTTT

v_call: TRBV10-3
clone_size: .
j_call: TRBJ2-7
d_call: .
cdr3_aa: CARHGAPYEQYF
cdr3_nt: TGTGCTAGACACGGGGCACCCTACGAGCAGTACTTC

v_call: TRBV15
clone_size: .
j_call: TRBJ1-5
d_call: .
cdr3_aa: CATSRSRTNQPQHF
cdr3_nt: TGTGCCACCAGCAGAAGCAGGACCAATCAGCCCCAGCATTTT

v_call: TRBV6-1
clone_size: .
j_call: TRBJ2-3
d_call: .
cdr3_aa: CASSAVASASTQYF
cdr3_nt: TGTGCCAGCAGCGCTGTGGCGTCGGCGAGTACGCAGTATTTT

v_call: TRBV15
clone_size: .
j_call: TRBJ2-1
d_call: TRBD2
cdr3_aa: CATSSGLNGAGGLDNEQFF
cdr3_nt: TGTGCCACCAGCTCCGGTTTGAATGGTGCGGGGGGGCTAGACAATGAGCAGTTCTTC

v_call: TRBV10-3
clone_size: .
j_call: TRBJ2-5
d_call: .
cdr3_aa: CAISEGRGTQYF
cdr3_nt: TGTGCCATCAGTGAGGGCAGGGGAACCCAGTACTTC

v_call: TRBV7-2
clone_size: .
j_call: TRBJ1-1
d_call: TRBD1
cdr3_aa: CASRQAGTGGTEAFF
cdr3_nt: TGTGCCAGCAGGCAGGCCGGGACAGGGGGCACTGAAGCTTTCTTT

v_call: TRBV6-1
clone_size: many
j_call: TRBJ1-3
d_call: .
cdr3_aa: CASSEAGGSGNTIYF
cdr3_nt: TGTGCCAGCAGTGAAGCCGGGGGTTCCGGAAACACCATATATTTT

v_call: TRBV7-2
clone_size: .
j_call: TRBJ2-5
d_call: TRBD2
cdr3_aa: CASSPVAGGRETQYF
cdr3_nt: TGTGCCAGCAGCCCGGTAGCGGGAGGCCGAGAGACCCAGTACTTC

v_call: TRBV11-2
clone_size: few
j_call: TRBJ1-5
d_call: TRBD1
cdr3_aa: CASSRMVGTGIQPQHF
cdr3_nt: TGTGCCAGCAGCCGGATGGTCGGGACAGGCATTCAGCCCCAGCATTTT

v_call: TRBV7-2
clone_size: many
j_call: TRBJ1-6
d_call: .
cdr3_aa: CASSLIQNSPLHF
cdr3_nt: TGTGCCAGCAGCTTAATACAGAATTCACCCCTCCACTTT

v_call: TRBV24-1
clone_size: .
j_call: TRBJ2-3
d_call: TRBD2
cdr3_aa: CAAERAGGGDTQYF
cdr3_nt: TGTGCCGCCGAAAGAGCGGGAGGTGGCGATACGCAGTATTTT

v_call: TRBV20-1
clone_size: many
j_call: TRBJ2-5
d_call: TRBD2
cdr3_aa: CSALAGFRETQYF
cdr3_nt: TGCAGTGCTCTAGCGGGGTTTAGGGAGACCCAGTACTTC

v_call: TRBV10-3
clone_size: .
j_call: TRBJ2-5
d_call: .
cdr3_aa: CAISESTGAGAGGETQYF
cdr3_nt: TGTGCCATCAGTGAGTCGACGGGTGCGGGGGCTGGGGGAGAGACCCAGTACTTC

v_call: TRBV20-1
clone_size: .
j_call: TRBJ2-5
d_call: TRBD1
cdr3_aa: CSTIPGQGKETQYF
cdr3_nt: TGCAGTACTATCCCGGGACAGGGAAAAGAGACCCAGTACTTC